Following are 9 T cell receptor beta chains from one sample sequenced in a study of identical twins. MiXCR, run by TCRdb on the 5' RACE reads, gives a single entry per CDR3 protein. The sample has 1.5 million to 2 million distinct CDR3 sequences, 32% seen once. The specimen was cord blood. The source of these receptors is a newborn girl in good health.

DNA for the CDR3: TGCAGTGCTAGTTGGCTAGCGGGCCAAATTGGATTTCGAGAGACCCAGTTCTTC. This encodes CSASWLAGQIGFRETQFF. V usage is TRBV20-1 and J usage is TRBJ2-1; the match to TRBD2 covers 8 bases. This CDR3 is 18 amino acids long. Germline CDR1 reads DFQATT; CDR2 reads SNEGSKA (reference sequence). The V and J ends lost 3 bases and 13 bases, in that order; junction bases with no gene match: 26.

This clonotype came up a few times. This chain connects TRBV12-3 or TRBV12-4 to TRBJ2-3; 14 positions agree with TRBD2. J gave up 2 bases and V 3 bases, and 13 bases lay outside the gene matches. This CDR3 region has 20 residues. For the CDR3, the DNA is TGTGCCAGCAGTTTTCAGGGCCTGGGACTAGCGGGGGCGTTCACAGATACGCAGTATTTT. The encoded protein is CASSFQGLGLAGAFTDTQYF.

On this clonotype: The junction and the germline gene differ at one end; a read error may be behind it. V and J are TRBV20-1 and TRBJ2-1, with 8 bases lining up with TRBD2. The CDR3 spans 16 residues. Germline lookup yields CDR1 DFQATT and CDR2 SNEGSKA (reference sequence). This CDR3 reads CSARSPGLGEYNERFF. CDR3 nucleotides: TGCAGTGCTAGGTCACCGGGACTAGGTGAATACAATGAGCGGTTCTTC.

This clonotype was seen ten or more times. The rearrangement joins TRBV7-9 to TRBJ1-1; 12 nucleotides align to TRBD1. CDR3 length equals 16 residues. Per germline, CDR1 SEHNR and CDR2 FQNEAQ (reference sequence). Trimming cost V 4 bases and J 0 bases; bases outside gene matches: 3. This CDR3 reads CASSSGDRGLNTEAFF. DNA for the CDR3: TGTGCCAGCAGCTCGGGGGACAGGGGGCTGAACACTGAAGCTTTCTTT.

This clonotype occurred a few times. This chain joins TRBV4-2 and TRBJ1-5; D remains ambiguous. Germline values: CDR1 LGHNA, CDR2 YNFKEQ. Trimming pared 0 bases from V and 0 bases from J, leaving 3 bases between. The CDR3 has 14 amino acids. Written as DNA, the CDR3 is TGTGCCAGCAGCCAAGAATATAGCAATCAGCCCCAGCATTTT. Amino acids: CASSQEYSNQPQHF.

About this clonotype: The germline gene is not matched at one end of the junction; a read error may be the cause. The V call is TRBV3-1, the J call TRBJ2-1, with D possibly being TRBD2 (6 bases). The CDR3 has 14 amino acids. Germline CDR1 and CDR2: LGHDT and YNNKEL (reference sequence). CDR3 amino acids: CASGLATIYNGQFF. The CDR3 bases are TGTGCCAGCGGTCTAGCGACGATCTACAATGGGCAGTTCTTC.

The V gene is TRBV27, the J gene TRBJ2-4, with 10 bases identical to TRBD1. TRBJ2-7 matches the DNA end more closely, so the J call is doubtful. The germline gives CDR1 MNHEY, CDR2 SMNVEV (reference sequence). The CDR3 sequence is 14 residues long. CDR3 sequence reads: CASKIGTGAHEQYF. In nucleotides, the CDR3 is TGTGCCAGCAAGATCGGGACAGGGGCCCACGAGCAGTACTTC.

The genes are TRBV11-2 and TRBJ2-3; 9 bases match TRBD1. From germline, CDR1 is SGHAT and CDR2 FQNNGV. This CDR3 region has 16 residues. After removal of 2 bases from V and 3 bases from J, the junction contained 6 bases not matched to a gene. CDR3 DNA: TGTGCCAGCAGCTTATGGGGACAGGGCCTTACAGATACGCAGTATTTT. The encoded protein is CASSLWGQGLTDTQYF. Full variable domain (missing parts from reference TRBV11-2 and TRBJ2-3): EAGVAQSPRYKIIEKRQSVAFWCNPISGHATLYWYQQILGQGPKLLIQFQNNGVVDDSQLPKDRFSAERLKGVDSTLKIQPAKLEDSAVYLCASSLWGQGLTDTQYFGPGTRLTVL.

V is TRBV28 and J is TRBJ2-3; 7 nucleotides match TRBD2. CDR1 and CDR2 from the germline V gene are MDHEN and SYDVKM. There are 15 residues in the CDR3. The ends lost 2 bases at V and 2 bases at J; junction bases unmatched: 4. As DNA, the CDR3 is TGTGCCAGCAGTTTAAGTGGGACTATCACAGATACGCAGTATTTT. The encoded protein is CASSLSGTITDTQYF.